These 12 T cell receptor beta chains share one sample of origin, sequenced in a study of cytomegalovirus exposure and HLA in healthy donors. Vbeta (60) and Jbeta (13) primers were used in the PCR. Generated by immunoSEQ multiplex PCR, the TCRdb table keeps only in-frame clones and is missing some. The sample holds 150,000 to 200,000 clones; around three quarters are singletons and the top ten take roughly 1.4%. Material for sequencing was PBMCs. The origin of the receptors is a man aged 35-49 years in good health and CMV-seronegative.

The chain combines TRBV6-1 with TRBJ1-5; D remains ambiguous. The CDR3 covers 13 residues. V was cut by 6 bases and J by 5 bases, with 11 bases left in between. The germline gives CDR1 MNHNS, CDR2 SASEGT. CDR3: CASRSLVYQPQHF. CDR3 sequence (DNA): TGTGCCAGCAGGAGCTTAGTTTATCAGCCCCAGCATTTT.

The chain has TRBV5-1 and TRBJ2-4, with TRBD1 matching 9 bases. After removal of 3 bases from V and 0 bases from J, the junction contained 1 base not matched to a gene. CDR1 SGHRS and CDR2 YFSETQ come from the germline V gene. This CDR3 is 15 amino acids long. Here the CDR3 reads CASSSTGGAKNIQYF. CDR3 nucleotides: TGCGCCAGCAGCTCGACAGGGGGAGCCAAAAACATTCAGTACTTC.

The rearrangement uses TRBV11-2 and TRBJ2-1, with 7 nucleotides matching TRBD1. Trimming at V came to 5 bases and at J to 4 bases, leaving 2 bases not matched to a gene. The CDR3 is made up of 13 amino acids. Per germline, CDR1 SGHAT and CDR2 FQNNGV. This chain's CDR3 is CASSPQGYNEQFF. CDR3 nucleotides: TGTGCCAGCAGCCCACAGGGGTACAATGAGCAGTTCTTC.

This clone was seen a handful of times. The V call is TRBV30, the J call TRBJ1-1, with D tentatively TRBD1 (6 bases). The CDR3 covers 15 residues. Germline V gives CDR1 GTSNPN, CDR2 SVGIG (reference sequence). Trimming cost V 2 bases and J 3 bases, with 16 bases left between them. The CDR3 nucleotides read TGTGCCTGGAGTCCAAGGACAGTAGGGTACACTGAAGCTTTCTTT. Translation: CAWSPRTVGYTEAFF. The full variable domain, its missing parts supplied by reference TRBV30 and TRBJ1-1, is SQTIHQWPATLVQPVGSPLSLECTVEGTSNPNLYWYRQAAGRGLQLLFYSVGIGQISSEVPQNLSASRPQDRQFILSSKKLLLSDSGFYLCAWSPRTVGYTEAFFGQGTRLTVV.

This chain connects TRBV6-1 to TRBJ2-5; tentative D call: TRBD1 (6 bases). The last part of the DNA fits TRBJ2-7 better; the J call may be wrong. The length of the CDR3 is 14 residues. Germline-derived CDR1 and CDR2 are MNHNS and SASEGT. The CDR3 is CASTQGGSAYEQYF. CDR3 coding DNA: TGTGCCAGCACCCAAGGGGGATCTGCCTACGAGCAGTACTTC.

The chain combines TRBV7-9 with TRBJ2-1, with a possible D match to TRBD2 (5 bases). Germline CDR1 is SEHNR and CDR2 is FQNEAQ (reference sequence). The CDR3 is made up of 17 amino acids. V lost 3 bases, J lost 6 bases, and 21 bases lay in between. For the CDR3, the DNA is TGTGCCAGCAGCTTTCGGGAAAGGCGGTTCGGGTCCAATGAGCAGTTCTTC. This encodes CASSFRERRFGSNEQFF.

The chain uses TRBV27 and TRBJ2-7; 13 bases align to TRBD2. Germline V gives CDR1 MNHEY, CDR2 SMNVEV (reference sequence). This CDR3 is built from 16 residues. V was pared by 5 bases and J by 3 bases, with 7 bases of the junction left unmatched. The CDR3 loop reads CASSPGTSGTLYEQYF. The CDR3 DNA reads TGTGCCAGCAGTCCCGGGACTAGCGGGACTCTCTACGAGCAGTACTTC.

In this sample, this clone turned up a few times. CDR3 sequence (DNA): TGTGCCAGCAGCTTAATCGCCTCGGGAAATGAGCAGTTCTTC. Translated: CASSLIASGNEQFF. The chain combines TRBV7-2 with TRBJ2-1; D might be TRBD2 (5 bases). CDR1 and CDR2 (germline): SGHTA, FQGNSA. V lost 2 bases and J lost 7, with 12 bases in between. This CDR3 is built from 14 residues. The variable domain in full, with the rest retrieved from reference TRBV7-2 and TRBJ2-1, is GAGVSQSPSNKVTEKGKDVELRCDPISGHTALYWYRQSLGQGLEFLIYFQGNSAPDKSGLPSDRFSAERTGGSVSTLTIQRTQQEDSAVYLCASSLIASGNEQFFGPGTRLTVL.

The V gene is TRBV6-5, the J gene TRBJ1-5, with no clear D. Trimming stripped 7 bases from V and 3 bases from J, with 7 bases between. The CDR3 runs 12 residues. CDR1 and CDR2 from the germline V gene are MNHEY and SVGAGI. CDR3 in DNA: TGTGCCAGCACACAGTACAATCAGCCCCAGCATTTT. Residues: CASTQYNQPQHF.

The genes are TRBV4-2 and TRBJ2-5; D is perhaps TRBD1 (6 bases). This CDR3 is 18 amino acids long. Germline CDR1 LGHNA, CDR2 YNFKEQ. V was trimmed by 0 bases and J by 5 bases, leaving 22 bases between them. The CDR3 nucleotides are TGTGCCAGCAGCCAAGAAATGGTAGAGGCAGGTACAGGGGAGACCCAGTACTTC. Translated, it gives CASSQEMVEAGTGETQYF.

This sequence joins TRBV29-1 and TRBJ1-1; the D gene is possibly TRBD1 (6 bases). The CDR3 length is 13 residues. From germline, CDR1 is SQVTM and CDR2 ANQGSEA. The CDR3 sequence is CTMGQGRDTEAFF. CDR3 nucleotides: TGCACCATGGGGCAGGGGAGGGACACTGAAGCTTTCTTT.

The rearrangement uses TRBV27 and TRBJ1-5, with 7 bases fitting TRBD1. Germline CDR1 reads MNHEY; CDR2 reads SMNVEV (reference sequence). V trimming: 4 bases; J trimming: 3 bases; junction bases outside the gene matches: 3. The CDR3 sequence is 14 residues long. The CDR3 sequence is CASSSGQINQPQHF. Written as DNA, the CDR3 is TGTGCCAGCAGTTCGGGACAGATCAATCAGCCCCAGCATTTT.